The 21 T cell receptor beta chains reported below all come from one sample, sequenced in a study of neurological immune-mediated disorders. MiXCR was run by TCRdb on the 5' RACE reads, yielding one entry per CDR3 protein. Among fewer than 85,000 distinct CDR3 sequences listed, around 4% were seen once. Time point described: longitudinal time-point 3. The sequenced sample was PBMCs. These receptors all stem from a woman aged 55-70 years with multiple sclerosis.

This clonotype was found many times. This chain uses TRBV3-1 with TRBJ2-1; 7 bases are shared with TRBD1. V was clipped by 5 bases and J by 0 bases; unmatched bases: 1. Germline V gene sequence: CDR1 LGHDT, CDR2 YNNKEL (reference sequence). CDR3 length equals 14 residues. In nucleotides, the CDR3 is TGTGCCAGCAGCGACAGGGCCTCCTACAATGAGCAGTTCTTC. This sequence encodes CASSDRASYNEQFF.

The V call is TRBV7-8, the J call TRBJ1-3; D is undetermined. In germline, CDR1 is SGHVS, CDR2 FQNEAQ. V was cut by 1 base and J by 2 bases, with 15 bases left in between. The CDR3 runs to 17 residues. CDR3 coding DNA: TGTGCCAGCAGCTTAGTCATGAGGGCTACAGCTGGAAACACCATATATTTT. Translation gives CASSLVMRATAGNTIYF.

In this sample, this clonotype turned up many times. This rearrangement joins TRBV5-1 to TRBJ2-1, with 11 bases identical to TRBD2. Germline V gene data show CDR1 as SGHRS and CDR2 as YFSETQ. Losses at the gene ends were 5 bases for V and 2 bases for J; bases not matched to a gene: 3. The CDR3 is 15 amino acids. The CDR3 loop reads CASRPTSGTYNEQFF. The CDR3 DNA sequence: TGCGCCAGCAGACCGACTAGCGGGACCTACAATGAGCAGTTCTTC.

This clonotype occurred many times. This chain joins TRBV7-9 and TRBJ2-7, with D perhaps TRBD1 (6 bases). V gave up 5 bases and J gave up 4 bases, with 12 bases separating them. CDR3 size: 13 residues. The V gene's germline CDR1 is SEHNR and CDR2 FQNEAQ (reference sequence). The CDR3 sequence is CASSVTGPYEQYF. Here the CDR3 DNA reads TGTGCCAGCAGCGTCACAGGGCCATACGAGCAGTACTTC.

This clonotype was found many times. V and J are TRBV3-1 and TRBJ2-3; 7 positions match TRBD2. V shed 2 bases, J shed 1 base, and the junction held 3 bases outside the gene matches. CDR1 LGHDT and CDR2 YNNKEL come from the germline V gene (reference sequence). The CDR3 is 15 amino acids. CDR3 sequence reads: CASSQQAGGTDTQYF. The CDR3 DNA reads TGTGCCAGCAGCCAACAGGCGGGGGGCACAGATACGCAGTATTTT.

This clonotype showed up many times. The gene calls are TRBV9 and TRBJ1-1, with D unresolved. This CDR3 is built from 14 residues. Germline V gene lookup returns CDR1 SGDLS and CDR2 YYNGEE. V was trimmed by 0 bases and J by 6 bases, leaving 12 bases between them. The CDR3 reads CASSVGGMEAEAFF. The CDR3 region has the DNA TGTGCCAGCAGCGTAGGTGGGATGGAGGCTGAAGCTTTCTTT.

This clonotype was seen repeatedly, ten times or more. The V call is TRBV10-1, the J call TRBJ2-1; D unclear. The V gene's germline CDR1 is WNHNN and CDR2 SYGVQD (reference sequence). CDR3 size: 16 residues. V was cut by 3 bases and J by 2 bases, with 14 bases left in between. The CDR3 region has the DNA TGCGCCAGCAGTGATGGCTTTTCAACGGCCTACAATGAGCAGTTCTTC. Protein: CASSDGFSTAYNEQFF.

This clonotype was counted ten times or more. The DNA for the CDR3 is TGTGCCAGCAGTTTAATACCGGGTGCCGGGGAGCTGTTTTTT. It is translated as CASSLIPGAGELFF. The chain uses TRBV6-5 and TRBJ2-2; no reliable D call. The V end lost 4 bases, the J end lost 6 bases, and 12 bases lay between the germline ends. Germline assignment: CDR1 MNHEY and CDR2 SVGAGI. CDR3 length equals 14 residues.

The sample holds many counts of this clonotype. The chain carries TRBV27 and TRBJ2-7; perhaps TRBD2 as D (5 bases). The germline CDR1 and CDR2 sequences are MNHEY and SMNVEV (reference sequence). This CDR3 has 15 amino acids. Trimming shortened V by 4 bases and J by 6 bases, and 19 bases separated the two germline ends. The CDR3 DNA reads as TGTGCCAGCAGTTCAGAACTTCAGGCTCGGGGCGAGCAGTACTTC. It yields the protein CASSSELQARGEQYF.

This clonotype was seen many times. The rearrangement joins TRBV29-1 to TRBJ2-1; 9 bases align to TRBD2. J lost 7 bases, V lost 4 bases, and 5 bases had no gene match. CDR1 and CDR2 from the germline V gene are SQVTM and ANQGSEA. The CDR3 runs 13 residues. CDR3 region: CSVGSGGLNEQFF. CDR3 DNA sequence: TGCAGCGTTGGTAGCGGGGGCCTTAATGAGCAGTTCTTC.

This clonotype was seen ten or more times. The chain has TRBV7-2 and TRBJ2-5; 12 nucleotides line up with TRBD2. CDR3 size: 14 residues. In germline, CDR1 is SGHTA, CDR2 FQGNSA. The ends lost 7 bases at V and 6 bases at J; junction bases unmatched: 6. CDR3 residues: CASILTSGGQTQYF. The CDR3, as DNA: TGTGCCAGCATCTTGACTAGCGGGGGACAGACCCAGTACTTC. The entire variable domain, with the rest obtained from reference TRBV7-2 and TRBJ2-5, is as follows: GAGVSQSPSNKVTEKGKDVELRCDPISGHTALYWYRQSLGQGLEFLIYFQGNSAPDKSGLPSDRFSAERTGGSVSTLTIQRTQQEDSAVYLCASILTSGGQTQYFGPGTRLLVL.

This clonotype was detected many times. The V and J genes are TRBV5-6 and TRBJ2-7, with D uncertain. Trimming pared 0 bases from V and 2 bases from J, leaving 9 bases between. The CDR3 runs to 14 residues. CDR1 and CDR2 from the germline V gene are SGHDT and YYEEEE. Here the CDR3 DNA reads TGTGCCAGCAGCTTGGTGGGTTACACCTACGAGCAGTACTTC. Its translation: CASSLVGYTYEQYF.

This clonotype has a count of ten or more. The gene calls are TRBV20-1 and TRBJ1-6, with D possibly TRBD1 on 6 matching bases. Germline V gene lookup returns CDR1 DFQATT and CDR2 SNEGSKA (reference sequence). The CDR3 is 15 amino acids. V was cut by 0 bases and J by 8 bases, with 14 bases left in between. CDR3 coding DNA: TGCAGTGCTAGAGAAGAGACAGGAGATTATTCACCCCTCCACTTT. This encodes CSAREETGDYSPLHF.

This clonotype has at least ten counts. The chain joins TRBV5-1 to TRBJ2-6, with a tentative D call TRBD1 (5 bases). The CDR3 length is 19 residues. CDR1 SGHRS and CDR2 YFSETQ come from the germline V gene. The germline V and J ends were trimmed by 4 bases and 0 bases, with 20 bases remaining between them. CDR3 amino acids: CASSPLMGQGGSGANVLTF. The DNA for the CDR3 is TGCGCCAGCAGCCCGCTGATGGGTCAGGGCGGCTCTGGGGCCAACGTCCTGACTTTC.

Turning to this clonotype: This may come from a read error, since a much larger clone is one base off. The chain is built from TRBV3-1 and TRBJ1-6; maybe TRBD1 (5 bases). This CDR3 is built from 15 residues. Germline V gene data show CDR1 as LGHDT and CDR2 as YNNKEL (reference sequence). CDR3 protein: CPSSQVGRNNSPLHF. The CDR3 coding sequence is TGTCCCAGCAGCCAAGTGGGACGTAATAATTCACCCCTCCACTTT.

This clonotype has ten or more counts. The DNA for the CDR3 is TGTGCCAGCACCGAGGTACAGGCCAATTCACCCCTCCACTTT. It yields the protein CASTEVQANSPLHF. The rearrangement joins TRBV7-9 to TRBJ1-6; a possible D gene is TRBD1 (5 bases). Trimming cost V 7 bases and J 7 bases, with 14 bases left between them. The CDR3 covers 14 residues. Germline values: CDR1 SEHNR, CDR2 FQNEAQ (reference sequence). Based on the CDR3 plus reference TRBV7-9 and TRBJ1-6, the full variable domain is DTGVSQNPRHKITKRGQNVTFRCDPISEHNRLYWYRQTLGQGPEFLTYFQNEAQLEKSRLLSDRFSAERPKGSFSTLEIQRTEQGDSAMYLCASTEVQANSPLHFGNGTRLTVT.

The rearrangement uses TRBV18 and TRBJ1-4; 9 bases map to TRBD1. This CDR3 region has 15 residues. V was clipped by 5 bases and J by 10 bases; unmatched bases: 11. Per the germline V gene, CDR1 is KGHSH and CDR2 is LQKENI. CDR3 DNA: TGTGCCAGCTCATCCCGACAGGGGGAGATGATAAAACTGTTTTTT. It yields the protein CASSSRQGEMIKLFF.

In its sample, this clonotype was seen many times. The chain combines TRBV7-8 with TRBJ2-1; D unresolved. Deletions cut 1 base from V and 3 bases from J, with 10 bases between. The CDR3 runs to 15 residues. Germline CDR1 SGHVS, CDR2 FQNEAQ. CDR3: CASSLGPPSYNEQFF. The CDR3 DNA is TGTGCCAGCAGCTTAGGACCCCCCAGCTACAATGAGCAGTTCTTC.

This clonotype was seen repeatedly, ten times or more. The V gene is TRBV20-1, the J gene TRBJ1-2, with unresolved D. The germline V gene has CDR1 DFQATT and CDR2 SNEGSKA (reference sequence). The CDR3 spans 14 residues. CDR3 in DNA: TGCAGCGCCACGGTCGCATTTTCTAACTATGGCTACACCTTC. This encodes CSATVAFSNYGYTF.

This clonotype was counted many times. The gene calls are TRBV5-1 and TRBJ2-3; TRBD2 agrees at 15 bases. Losses at the gene ends were 4 bases for V and 5 bases for J; bases not matched to a gene: 5. CDR1 and CDR2 from the germline V gene are SGHRS and YFSETQ. The length of the CDR3 is 16 residues. The CDR3 loop is CASSIGLAGGQDTQYF. The DNA of the CDR3 is TGCGCCAGCAGCATTGGACTAGCGGGGGGGCAAGATACGCAGTATTTT.

The table lists this clonotype with many counts. The CDR3 region is CASSVRAIYGYTF. Here the CDR3 DNA reads TGTGCCAGCAGCGTTCGGGCAATCTATGGCTACACCTTC. The V gene is TRBV7-8, the J gene TRBJ1-2; D is unclear. CDR1 and CDR2 from the germline V gene are SGHVS and FQNEAQ. The V end was cut by 5 bases, the J end by 4 bases, with 11 bases between. This CDR3 is built from 13 residues.